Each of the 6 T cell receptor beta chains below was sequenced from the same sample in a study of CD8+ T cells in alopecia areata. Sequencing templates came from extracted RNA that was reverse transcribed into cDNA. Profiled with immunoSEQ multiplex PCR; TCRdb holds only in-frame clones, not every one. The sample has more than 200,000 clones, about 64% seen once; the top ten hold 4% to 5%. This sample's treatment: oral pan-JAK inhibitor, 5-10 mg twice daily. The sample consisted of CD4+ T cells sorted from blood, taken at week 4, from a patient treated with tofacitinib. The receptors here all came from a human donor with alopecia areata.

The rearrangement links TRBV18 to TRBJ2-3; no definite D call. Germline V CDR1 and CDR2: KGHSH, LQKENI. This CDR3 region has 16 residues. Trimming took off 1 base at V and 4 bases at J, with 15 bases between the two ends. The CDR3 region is CASSPRSSSGSDTQYF. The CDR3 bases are TGTGCCAGCTCACCACGTAGCTCATCCGGCTCAGATACGCAGTATTTT.

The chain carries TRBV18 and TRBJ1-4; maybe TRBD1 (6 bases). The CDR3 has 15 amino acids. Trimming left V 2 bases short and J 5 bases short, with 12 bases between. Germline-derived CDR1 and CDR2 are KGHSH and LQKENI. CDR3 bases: TGTGCCAGCTCACCATTTGACAGGACAAATGAAAAACTGTTTTTT. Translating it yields CASSPFDRTNEKLFF.

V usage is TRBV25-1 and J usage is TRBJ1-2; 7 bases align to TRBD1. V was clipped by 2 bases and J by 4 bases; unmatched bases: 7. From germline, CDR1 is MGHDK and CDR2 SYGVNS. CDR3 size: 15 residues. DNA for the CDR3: TGTGCCAGCAGTGAAGAAAGGGGGCGAAGCTATGGCTACACCTTC. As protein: CASSEERGRSYGYTF.

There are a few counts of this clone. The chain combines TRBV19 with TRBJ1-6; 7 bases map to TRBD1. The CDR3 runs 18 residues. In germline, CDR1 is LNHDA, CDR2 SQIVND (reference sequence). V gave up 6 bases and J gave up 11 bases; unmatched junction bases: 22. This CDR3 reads CASSSLPGQSSSITPLHF. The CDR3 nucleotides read TGTGCCAGTAGCTCTCTCCCGGGACAGAGTAGCTCGATTACACCCCTCCACTTT.

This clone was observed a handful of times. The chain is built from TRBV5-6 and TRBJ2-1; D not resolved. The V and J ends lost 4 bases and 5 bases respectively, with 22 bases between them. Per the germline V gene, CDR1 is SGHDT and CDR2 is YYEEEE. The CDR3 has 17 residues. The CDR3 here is CASSPNVDLTKDNEQFF. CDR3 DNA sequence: TGTGCCAGCAGCCCGAATGTGGACCTAACCAAGGACAATGAGCAGTTCTTC.

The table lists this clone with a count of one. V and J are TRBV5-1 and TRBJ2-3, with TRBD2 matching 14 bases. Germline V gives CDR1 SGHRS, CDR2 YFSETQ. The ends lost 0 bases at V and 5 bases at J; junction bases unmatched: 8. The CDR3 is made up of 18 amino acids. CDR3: CASSLAFAGTSGGDTQYF. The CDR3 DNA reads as TGCGCCAGCAGCTTGGCCTTTGCCGGGACTAGCGGGGGAGATACGCAGTATTTT.